The entry that follows covers one T cell receptor beta chain sequence. Its matching antigen is unknown. In the naive CD8 group, cells lacked CD45RO and were positively selected for CCR7, so terminally differentiated effector memory CD45RA+ cells were left out. Everyone who donated was a Caucasian adult who lived in Nashville, Tennessee. The data stem from a study of shared clonotypes between healthy human individuals. Clones were read by immunoSEQ multiplex PCR, and TCRdb kept only the in-frame ones, dropping some. Of 550,000 to 650,000 clones listed, roughly 96% are singletons. V was trimmed by 4 bases and J by 5 bases, leaving 12 bases between them. The CDR3 is made up of 14 amino acids. CDR1 and CDR2 from the germline V gene are LGHNA and YNFKEQ. General study results and limits: Relative to clonotypes present in all four donors, those not shared had lower generation probabilities. Collection of samples was limited to blood; tissue repertoires likely differ.

The chain has TRBV4-2 and TRBJ2-1; D uncertain. The receptor comes from a woman in her twenties or thirties in good health. The sample was naive CD8+ T cells sorted from blood. CDR3 coding DNA: TGTGCCAGCAGCCCCCACCGGGCCGACAATGAGCAGTTCTTC. Translated, it gives CASSPHRADNEQFF.